Each of the 13 T cell receptor beta chains below was sequenced from the same sample in a study of cytomegalovirus exposure and HLA in healthy donors (dated by TCRdb to the late 2010s). The library was prepared using the immunoSEQ multiplex PCR assay. The multiplex PCR relied on a mix of 60 forward primers for TCR Vbeta segments and 13 reverse primers for TCR Jbeta segments. Sourced from immuneACCESS, this table was stored by TCRdb with only in-frame sequences that have V and J called. A share of the clones is absent; for the studies checked, an unresolved V gene accounts for under half, and the remainder has no known explanation. The sample table lists some 130,000 clones, around 77% of them with a count of one. The top ten clones comprise roughly 3.9% of the sample. The source material was PBMCs. These receptors all come from a male donor in good health and CMV-seropositive.

This sequence joins TRBV7-9 and TRBJ1-1, with a possible D match to TRBD1 (5 bases). This CDR3 is 14 amino acids long. Between the trimmed V and J ends, which lost 1 base and 3 bases, there was a span of 9 bases. The germline V gene encodes CDR1 SEHNR and CDR2 FQNEAQ (reference sequence). CDR3 in DNA: TGTGCCAGCAGCTTAGAAGGGGTTGACACTGAAGCTTTCTTT. Its protein is CASSLEGVDTEAFF.

The V call is TRBV7-9, the J call TRBJ1-6; 9 positions match TRBD1. This CDR3 has 16 residues. Germline V gene lookup returns CDR1 SEHNR and CDR2 FQNEAQ (reference sequence). V gave up 1 base and J gave up 7 bases; unmatched junction bases: 5. CDR3 sequence reads: CASSLGDGTGNSPLHF. CDR3 in DNA: TGTGCCAGCAGCTTAGGCGACGGGACAGGGAATTCACCCCTCCACTTT.

This clone was detected a few times. This sequence joins TRBV11-1 and TRBJ2-2; 8 bases match TRBD1. This CDR3 contains 17 residues. The germline gives CDR1 SGHAT, CDR2 FQDESV (reference sequence). After removal of 4 bases from V and 5 bases from J, the junction contained 12 bases not matched to a gene. The CDR3 bases are TGTGCCAGCAGCTCACAGGGGGGCCATAGATGGACCGGGGAGCTGTTTTTT. Translated, it gives CASSSQGGHRWTGELFF. The variable domain in full, with the rest retrieved from reference TRBV11-1 and TRBJ2-2, is EAEVAQSPRYKITEKSQAVAFWCDPISGHATLYWYRQILGQGPELLVQFQDESVVDDSQLPKDRFSAERLKGVDSTLKIQPAELGDSAMYLCASSSQGGHRWTGELFFGEGSRLTVL.

V and J are TRBV9 and TRBJ1-2; D gene unclear. The CDR3 has 15 residues. V was cut by 0 bases and J by 1 base, with 10 bases left in between. Germline assignment: CDR1 SGDLS and CDR2 YYNGEE. The CDR3 sequence is CASSVDPGVNYGYTF. The CDR3 DNA follows: TGTGCCAGCAGCGTAGATCCGGGAGTTAACTATGGCTACACCTTC.

The chain is built from TRBV6-4 and TRBJ1-1, with D unresolved. CDR1 is MRHNA and CDR2 is SNTAGT in the germline V gene. The CDR3 totals 10 residues. Trimming removed 2 bases at V and 10 bases at J, with 5 bases between. CDR3 residues: CASSDGGAFF. The CDR3, as DNA: TGTGCCAGCAGTGACGGAGGAGCTTTCTTT.

This chain joins TRBV7-2 and TRBJ2-1, with a possible D match to TRBD1 (6 bases). V lost 7 bases and J 5 bases, leaving 15 bases between the germline ends. CDR1 is SGHTA and CDR2 is FQGNSA in the germline V gene. The CDR3 is 14 amino acids. The CDR3 here is CASKVWGPNNEQFF. The DNA of the CDR3 is TGTGCCAGCAAAGTTTGGGGGCCCAACAATGAGCAGTTCTTC.

The chain couples TRBV27 to TRBJ1-5, with unresolved D. There are 14 residues in the CDR3. Germline-derived CDR1 and CDR2 are MNHEY and SMNVEV (reference sequence). The germline V and J ends were trimmed by 4 bases and 4 bases, with 11 bases remaining between them. The CDR3 sequence is CASSSRGPNQPQHF. CDR3 sequence (DNA): TGTGCCAGCAGTTCCCGGGGTCCGAATCAGCCCCAGCATTTT.

This chain uses TRBV10-3 with TRBJ2-1; 9 bases match TRBD2. V shed 5 bases and J 4 bases; nucleotides not matched to a gene: 6. Germline V lookup: CDR1 ENHRY, CDR2 SYGVKD. The CDR3 has 15 amino acids. The CDR3 DNA reads as TGTGCCATCAGTCGACTAGCGGAGCCATACAATGAGCAGTTCTTC. This encodes CAISRLAEPYNEQFF.

The genes are TRBV7-8 and TRBJ2-1; weak D call: TRBD2 (5 bases). CDR3 size: 15 residues. V dropped 4 bases and J dropped 4 bases, with 14 bases sitting between them. Germline V gives CDR1 SGHVS, CDR2 FQNEAQ. CDR3 residues: CASSSAPRGYNEQFF. The CDR3 region has the DNA TGTGCCAGCAGCTCTGCACCCCGAGGGTACAATGAGCAGTTCTTC. The variable domain in full, completed from reference TRBV7-8 and TRBJ2-1, reads GAGVSQSPRYKVAKRGQDVALRCDPISGHVSLFWYQQALGQGPEFLTYFQNEAQLDKSGLPSDRFFAERPEGSVSTLKIQRTQQEDSAVYLCASSSAPRGYNEQFFGPGTRLTVL.

V usage is TRBV15 and J usage is TRBJ2-1; perhaps TRBD2 as D (5 bases). CDR3 length equals 17 residues. Germline CDR1 and CDR2: LNHNV and YYDKDF (reference sequence). V was cut by 0 bases and J by 4 bases, with 16 bases left in between. The CDR3 here is CATSRDKRKSVYNEQFF. Written as DNA, the CDR3 is TGTGCCACCAGCAGAGATAAGCGGAAATCCGTATACAATGAGCAGTTCTTC.

This clone has only one observation. The chain employs TRBV29-1 and TRBJ2-1; D is unresolved. Looked up from germline, CDR1 is SQVTM and CDR2 is ANQGSEA. The CDR3 spans 16 residues. V was pared by 3 bases and J by 6 bases, with 21 bases between. The CDR3 region has the DNA TGCAGCGTTGATGACACCTCCCAAAGGCAAGGCAATGAGCAGTTCTTC. This sequence encodes CSVDDTSQRQGNEQFF.

The chain has TRBV7-2 and TRBJ1-2; D ambiguous. The CDR3 runs 14 residues. Germline V gene lookup returns CDR1 SGHTA and CDR2 FQGNSA. The ends were cut back, 3 bases at V and 4 bases at J, with 12 bases in the middle. CDR3 residues: CASSFTRHSYGYTF. CDR3 nucleotides: TGTGCCAGCAGCTTTACGAGGCATAGCTATGGCTACACCTTC.

J is TRBJ2-6 and V is TRBV30; D is uncertain. Germline V gene data show CDR1 as GTSNPN and CDR2 as SVGIG (reference sequence). This CDR3 region has 17 residues. Trimming took off 1 base at V and 0 bases at J, with 13 bases between the two ends. CDR3 loop: CAWSERFGSSGANVLTF. The DNA of the CDR3 is TGTGCCTGGAGTGAGCGATTCGGATCCTCTGGGGCCAACGTCCTGACTTTC.